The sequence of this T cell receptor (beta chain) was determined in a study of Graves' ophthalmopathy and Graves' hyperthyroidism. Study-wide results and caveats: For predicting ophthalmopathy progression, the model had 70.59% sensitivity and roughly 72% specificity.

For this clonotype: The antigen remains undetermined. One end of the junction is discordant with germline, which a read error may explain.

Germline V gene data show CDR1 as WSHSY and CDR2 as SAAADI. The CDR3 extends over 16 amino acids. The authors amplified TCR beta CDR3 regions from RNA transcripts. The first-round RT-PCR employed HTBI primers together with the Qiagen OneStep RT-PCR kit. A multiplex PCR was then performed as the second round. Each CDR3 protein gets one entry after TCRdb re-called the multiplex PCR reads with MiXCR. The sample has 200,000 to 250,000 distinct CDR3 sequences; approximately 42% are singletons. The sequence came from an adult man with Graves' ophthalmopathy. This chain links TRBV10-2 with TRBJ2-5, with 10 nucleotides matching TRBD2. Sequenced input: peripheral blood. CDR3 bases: TGTGCCAGCAGCAACGGACTAGCGGCCACCCAAGAGACCCAGTACTTC. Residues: CASSNGLAATQETQYF.